This passage covers 10 T cell receptor beta chains from one sample sequenced in a study of OX40 agonist ivuxolimab in advanced cancers. Some clones are missing from TCRdb's copy, which holds only in-frame ones; the method was immunoSEQ multiplex PCR. The profile shows about 83,000 clones, around 85% of them singletons. Sequenced here: CD4+ or CD8+ T cells sorted from blood, sampled in a trial of the OX40 agonist ivuxolimab. These receptors originate from an adult with an advanced solid tumor such as melanoma, head and neck, liver or kidney cancer.

V gene TRBV5-6 combines with J gene TRBJ2-3, with D tentatively TRBD2 (6 bases). The germline CDR1 and CDR2 sequences are SGHDT and YYEEEE. Trimming cost V 0 bases and J 11 bases, with 13 bases left between them. The CDR3 is 13 residues long. This chain's CDR3 is CASSLDHTGRQYF. CDR3 DNA sequence: TGTGCCAGCAGCTTGGACCACACCGGGAGGCAGTATTTT.

The V gene is TRBV19, the J gene TRBJ1-5; D is undetermined. This CDR3 spans 15 amino acids. In germline, CDR1 is LNHDA, CDR2 SQIVND (reference sequence). V was pared by 0 bases and J by 4 bases, with 10 bases between. The CDR3 is CASSIDRALNQPQHF. Written as DNA, the CDR3 is TGTGCCAGTAGTATAGATCGGGCGTTAAATCAGCCCCAGCATTTT.

This CDR3 is CASSWDRGGNNEQFF. The CDR3 coding sequence is TGTGCCAGCAGTTGGGACAGGGGAGGTAACAATGAGCAGTTCTTC. The chain employs TRBV6-5 and TRBJ2-1; 10 bases are shared with TRBD1. CDR3 length equals 15 residues. CDR1 and CDR2 from the germline V gene are MNHEY and SVGAGI. With V trimmed by 4 bases and J by 5 bases, 5 bases remained unmatched.

A single count supports this clone. J is TRBJ2-1 and V is TRBV4-3; 8 nucleotides agree with TRBD2. The CDR3 runs 16 residues. CDR1 is LGHNA and CDR2 is YSLEER in the germline V gene. The V segment lost 3 bases and the J segment 7 bases; nucleotides outside the gene matches: 11. The CDR3: CASSHYPSGRMNEQFF. The DNA of the CDR3 is TGCGCCAGCAGCCATTACCCCAGCGGGAGAATGAATGAGCAGTTCTTC.

The chain uses TRBV9 and TRBJ1-4; D call uncertain. CDR1 is SGDLS and CDR2 is YYNGEE in the germline V gene. Trimming took 4 bases from V and 1 from J, leaving 11 bases between them. This CDR3 contains 15 residues. In DNA form, the CDR3 reads TGTGCCAGCAGCCGAGGGTTAGGAACTAATGAAAAACTGTTTTTT. This encodes CASSRGLGTNEKLFF.

The J gene is TRBJ1-4, the V gene TRBV11-2; D is unresolved. Trimming removed 0 bases at V and 11 bases at J, with 7 bases between. The CDR3 has 12 amino acids. Germline CDR1 reads SGHAT; CDR2 reads FQNNGV. The CDR3 loop reads CASSLEIRKLFF. The DNA for the CDR3 is TGTGCCAGCAGCTTAGAAATCCGTAAACTGTTTTTT.

Notes on this clone: The same CDR3 can be traced to other DNA sequences in this sample. The gene calls are TRBV7-9 and TRBJ2-2; 7 positions agree with TRBD2. J lost 1 base, V lost 5 bases, and 1 base had no gene match. The CDR3 extends over 14 amino acids. Germline CDR1 is SEHNR and CDR2 is FQNEAQ (reference sequence). CDR3 amino acids: CASSGRGNTGELFF. The CDR3 nucleotides read TGTGCCAGCAGCGGGAGGGGGAACACCGGGGAGCTGTTTTTT.

This sequence joins TRBV7-9 and TRBJ1-5; no firm D call. Germline V lookup: CDR1 SEHNR, CDR2 FQNEAQ (reference sequence). Trimming shortened V by 0 bases and J by 7 bases, and 7 bases separated the two germline ends. The CDR3 is 13 amino acids. This CDR3 is CASSLASPQPQHF. The CDR3 DNA sequence: TGTGCCAGCAGCTTAGCGAGTCCCCAGCCCCAGCATTTT.

The table lists this clone with a few counts. J is TRBJ2-2 and V is TRBV9; the D call may be TRBD1 or TRBD2 (6 bases each). V gave up 0 bases and J gave up 3 bases, with 15 bases separating them. The CDR3 has 17 amino acids. Germline V gene data show CDR1 as SGDLS and CDR2 as YYNGEE. The CDR3 reads CASSVEGGQFYTGELFF. CDR3 coding DNA: TGTGCCAGCAGCGTAGAAGGGGGGCAGTTTTACACCGGGGAGCTGTTTTTT.

The rearrangement links TRBV19 to TRBJ1-4, with a weak D call TRBD1 (5 bases). This CDR3 region has 14 residues. The V and J ends lost 5 bases and 5 bases respectively, with 12 bases between them. Germline CDR1 and CDR2: LNHDA and SQIVND (reference sequence). CDR3 amino acids: CASSVGRRNEKLFF. The CDR3, as DNA: TGTGCCAGTAGTGTGGGACGGAGAAATGAAAAACTGTTTTTT.